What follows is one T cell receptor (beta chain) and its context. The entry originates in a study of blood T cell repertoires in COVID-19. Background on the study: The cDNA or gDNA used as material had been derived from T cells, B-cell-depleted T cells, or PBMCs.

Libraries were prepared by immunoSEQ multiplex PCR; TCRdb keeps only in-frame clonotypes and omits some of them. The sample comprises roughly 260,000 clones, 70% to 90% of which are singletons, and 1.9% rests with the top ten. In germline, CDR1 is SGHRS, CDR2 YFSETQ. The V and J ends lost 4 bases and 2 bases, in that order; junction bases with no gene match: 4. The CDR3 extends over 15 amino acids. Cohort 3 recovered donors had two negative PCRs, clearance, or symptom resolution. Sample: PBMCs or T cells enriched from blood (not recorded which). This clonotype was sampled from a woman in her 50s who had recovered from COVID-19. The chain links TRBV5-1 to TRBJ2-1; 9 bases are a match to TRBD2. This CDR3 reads CASSPGTSTYNEQFF. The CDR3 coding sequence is TGCGCCAGCAGCCCCGGGACTAGCACCTACAATGAGCAGTTCTTC.